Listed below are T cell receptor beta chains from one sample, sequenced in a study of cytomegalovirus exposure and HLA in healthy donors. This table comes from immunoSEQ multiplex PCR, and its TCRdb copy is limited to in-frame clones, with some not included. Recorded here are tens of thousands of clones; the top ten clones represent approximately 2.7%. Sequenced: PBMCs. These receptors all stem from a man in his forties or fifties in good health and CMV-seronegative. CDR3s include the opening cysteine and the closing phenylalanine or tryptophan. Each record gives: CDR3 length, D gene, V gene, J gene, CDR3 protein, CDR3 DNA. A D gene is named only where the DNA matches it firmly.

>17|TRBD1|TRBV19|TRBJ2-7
CASSIAWVRQGYYEQYF
TGTGCCAGTAGTATTGCTTGGGTTCGACAGGGTTATTACGAGCAGTACTTC
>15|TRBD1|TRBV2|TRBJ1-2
CASSRDRTPNYGYTF
TGTGCCAGCAGCCGGGACAGGACGCCTAACTATGGCTACACCTTC
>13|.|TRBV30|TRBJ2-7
CAWIRGKGYEQYF
TGTGCCTGGATAAGGGGAAAAGGTTACGAGCAGTACTTC
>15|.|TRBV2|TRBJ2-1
CASSPGQPSYNEQFF
TGTGCCAGCAGCCCCGGACAGCCATCCTACAATGAGCAGTTCTTC
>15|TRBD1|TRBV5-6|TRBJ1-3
CASSLEEGARNTIYF
TGTGCCAGCAGCTTGGAGGAGGGGGCGAGAAACACCATATATTTT
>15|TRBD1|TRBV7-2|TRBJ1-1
CASSSPDRVYTEAFF
TGTGCCAGCAGCTCACCAGACAGGGTATACACTGAAGCTTTCTTT
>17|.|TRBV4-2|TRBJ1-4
CASSQDYQRDKGEKLFF
TGTGCCAGCAGCCAAGATTACCAGCGGGACAAAGGTGAAAAACTGTTTTTT
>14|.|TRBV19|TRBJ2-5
CASSASVRAETQYF
TGTGCCAGTAGTGCCAGCGTGAGAGCAGAGACCCAGTACTTC
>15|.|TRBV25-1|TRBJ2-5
CASSESGSSQETQYF
TGTGCCAGCAGTGAATCGGGTAGCAGCCAAGAGACCCAGTACTTC
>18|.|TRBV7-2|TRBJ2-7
CASSLGVWGQTWEYEQYF
TGTGCCAGCAGCTTAGGGGTATGGGGACAAACTTGGGAATACGAGCAGTACTTC
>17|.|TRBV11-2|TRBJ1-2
CASSLIGRRRGAGGYTF
TGTGCCAGCAGCTTAATCGGCCGTAGGCGGGGAGCAGGAGGCTACACCTTC
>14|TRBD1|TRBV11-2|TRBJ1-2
CASSPETGDYGYTF
TGTGCCAGCAGCCCGGAGACAGGGGACTATGGCTACACCTTC
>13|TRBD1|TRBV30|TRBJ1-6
CAWSGTGASPLHF
TGTGCCTGGAGCGGGACAGGGGCTTCACCCCTCCACTTT
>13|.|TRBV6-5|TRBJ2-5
CASSPGPMGEQYF
TGTGCCAGCAGCCCGGGCCCGATGGGAGAGCAGTACTTC
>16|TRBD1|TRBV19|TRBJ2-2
CASSISGQGHTGELFF
TGTGCCAGTAGTATTTCAGGACAGGGCCACACCGGGGAGCTGTTTTTT
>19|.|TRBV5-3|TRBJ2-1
CARSLFPGWTRGSYNEQFF
TGTGCCAGAAGCTTGTTCCCTGGGTGGACTCGGGGGTCCTACAATGAGCAGTTCTTC
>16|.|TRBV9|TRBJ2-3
CASSVDVGPGTDTQYF
TGTGCCAGCAGCGTAGATGTGGGCCCCGGCACAGATACGCAGTATTTT
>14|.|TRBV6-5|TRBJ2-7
CASSYRAQGGEQYF
TGTGCCAGCAGTTATCGTGCTCAAGGCGGCGAGCAGTACTTC
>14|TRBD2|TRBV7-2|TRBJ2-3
CASSSSGGTDTQYF
TGTGCCAGCAGCAGTAGCGGGGGGACAGATACGCAGTATTTT
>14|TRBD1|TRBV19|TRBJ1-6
CASNKQGSGSPLHF
TGTGCCAGTAATAAACAGGGGTCGGGGTCACCCCTCCACTTT
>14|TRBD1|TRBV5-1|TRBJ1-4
CASSPGTGWEKLFF
TGCGCCAGCAGCCCGGGGACAGGGTGGGAAAAACTGTTTTTT
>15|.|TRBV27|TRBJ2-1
CASSLGGPPYNEQFF
TGTGCCAGCAGTTTGGGAGGCCCTCCTTACAATGAGCAGTTCTTC
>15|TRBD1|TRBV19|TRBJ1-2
CASSGAGTDLYGYTF
TGTGCCAGTAGTGGCGCCGGGACAGACCTCTATGGCTACACCTTC
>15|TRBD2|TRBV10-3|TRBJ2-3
CAISGLAGGTDTQYF
TGTGCCATCAGTGGACTAGCGGGGGGCACAGATACGCAGTATTTT
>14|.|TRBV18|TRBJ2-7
CASSPSGSSYEQYF
TGTGCCAGCTCGCCGAGTGGGAGCTCCTACGAGCAGTACTTC
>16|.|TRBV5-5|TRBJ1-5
CASSPSGNFGNQPQHF
TGTGCCAGCAGCCCGAGCGGGAATTTCGGCAATCAGCCCCAGCATTTT
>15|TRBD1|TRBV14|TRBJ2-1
CASSQVDRVDDEQFF
TGTGCCAGCAGCCAAGTAGACAGGGTAGATGATGAGCAGTTCTTC
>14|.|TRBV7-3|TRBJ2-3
CASSSEQGTDTQYF
TGTGCCAGCAGCTCGGAACAGGGCACAGATACGCAGTATTTT
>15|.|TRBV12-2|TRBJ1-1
CASRSYRGLNTEAFF
TGTGCAAGTCGCTCCTACAGGGGCCTAAACACTGAAGCTTTCTTT
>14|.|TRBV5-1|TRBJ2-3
CASAATEMSDTQYF
TGCGCCAGCGCCGCCACGGAGATGTCAGATACGCAGTATTTT
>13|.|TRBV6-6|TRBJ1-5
CASSTDSNQPQHF
TGTGCCAGCAGTACAGATAGCAATCAGCCCCAGCATTTT
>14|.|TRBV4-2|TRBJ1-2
CASSQYGSRRGYTF
TGTGCCAGCAGCCAGTACGGGAGTCGGCGGGGCTACACCTTC
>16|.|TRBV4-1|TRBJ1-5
CASSQDGGLGNQPQHF
TGCGCCAGCAGCCAAGACGGAGGGTTGGGTAATCAGCCCCAGCATTTT
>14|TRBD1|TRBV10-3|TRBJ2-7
CAISTGTGVDEQYF
TGTGCCATCAGTACCGGGACAGGGGTGGACGAGCAGTACTTC
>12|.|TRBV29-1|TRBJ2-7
CSVEGGQYEQYF
TGCAGCGTTGAGGGGGGGCAATACGAGCAGTACTTC
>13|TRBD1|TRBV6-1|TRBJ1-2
CASSRDRGYGYTF
TGTGCCAGCAGTAGGGACAGGGGGTATGGCTACACCTTC
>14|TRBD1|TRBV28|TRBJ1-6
CASSSLTKGASLHF
TGTGCCAGCAGTTCGCTGACGAAGGGGGCATCCCTCCACTTT
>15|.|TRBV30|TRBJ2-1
CAWRKVGGRNNEQFF
TGTGCCTGGAGGAAGGTGGGGGGGCGCAACAATGAGCAGTTCTTC
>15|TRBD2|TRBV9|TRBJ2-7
CASSVGVGGHYEQYF
TGTGCCAGCAGCGTAGGGGTGGGAGGGCACTACGAGCAGTACTTC
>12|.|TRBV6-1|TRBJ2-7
CASITQGVEQYF
TGTGCCAGCATTACACAGGGCGTCGAGCAGTACTTC
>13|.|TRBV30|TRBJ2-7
CAWSLSGPYEQYF
TGTGCCTGGAGTCTCTCAGGGCCCTACGAGCAGTACTTC
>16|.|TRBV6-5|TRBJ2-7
CASSYSEGTFAYEQYF
TGTGCCAGCAGTTACTCAGAGGGTACCTTCGCCTACGAGCAGTACTTC
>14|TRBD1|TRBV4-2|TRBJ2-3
CASSPGQGTNTQYF
TGTGCCAGCAGCCCGGGACAGGGAACAAATACGCAGTATTTT
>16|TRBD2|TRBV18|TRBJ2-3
CASSQGLAGGGDTQYF
TGTGCCAGCTCACAAGGACTAGCGGGGGGAGGAGATACGCAGTATTTT
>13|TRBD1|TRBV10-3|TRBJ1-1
CAISDRENTEAFF
TGTGCCATTTCGGACAGGGAAAACACTGAAGCTTTCTTT
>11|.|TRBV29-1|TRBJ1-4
CSVGGGEKLFF
TGCAGCGTTGGCGGTGGTGAAAAACTGTTTTTT
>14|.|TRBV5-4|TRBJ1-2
CASSLARVDYGYTF
TGTGCCAGCAGCTTGGCCAGGGTGGACTATGGCTACACCTTC
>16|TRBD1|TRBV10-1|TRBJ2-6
CASIRTGESGANVLTF
TGCGCCAGCATAAGGACAGGAGAATCTGGGGCCAACGTCCTGACTTTC
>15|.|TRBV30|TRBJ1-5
CAWSPAEGYNRPQHF
TGTGCCTGGAGTCCCGCAGAGGGATACAATCGACCCCAGCATTTT